A selection of T cell receptor beta chains follows, all from one sample in a study of PD-1 blockade in classical Hodgkin lymphoma. Sequenced by immunoSEQ multiplex PCR; TCRdb stores in-frame clones only, minus some. The sample records more than 90,000 clones, around 78% being singletons. The sequencing used peripheral blood mononuclear cells (PBMCs), collected before the fourth cycle of nivolumab. The receptor source for this set is a human donor with classical Hodgkin lymphoma. Both conserved end residues are part of each CDR3. D genes are given only for firm matches. Expanded clones are given a class, and other clones once, few, many or no size at all.

abundance	d_gene	v_gene	j_gene	CDR3nt	CDR3aa
-	-	TRBV10-3	TRBJ1-6	TGTGCCATCAGTGAGTGGCAGACGGCACCCCTCCACTTT	CAISEWQTAPLHF
-	TRBD1	TRBV6-5	TRBJ1-2	TGTGCCAGCAGTTACCGGACAGGGGATAACTATGGCTACACCTTC	CASSYRTGDNYGYTF
-	-	TRBV25-1	TRBJ2-5	TGTGCCAGCAGTGAATGGGGGGGCAGAGCCCAAGAGACCCAGTACTTC	CASSEWGGRAQETQYF
few	TRBD2	TRBV4-2	TRBJ2-7	TGTGCCAGCAGCCTTGTGGGTCAAGCGGGAGGACTCTACGAGCAGTACTTC	CASSLVGQAGGLYEQYF
-	TRBD1	TRBV11-1	TRBJ2-7	TGTGCCAGCAGCTCCTACAGGGGGAAAGGTCCCTACGAGCAGTACTTC	CASSSYRGKGPYEQYF
-	-	TRBV2	TRBJ2-3	TGTGCCAGCAGTTCCGGACTAACAGATACGCAGTATTTT	CASSSGLTDTQYF
-	-	TRBV18	TRBJ2-5	TGTGCCAGCTCACCGTTAAGACAGGTCACCCAAGAGACCCAGTACTTC	CASSPLRQVTQETQYF
-	-	TRBV4-2	TRBJ2-7	TGTGCCAGCAGCCAAGCTCGCAGGGCCTACGAGCAGTACTTC	CASSQARRAYEQYF
-	-	TRBV28	TRBJ2-7	TGTGCCAGCAAGAGTGGGAACCACGAGCAGTACTTC	CASKSGNHEQYF
-	TRBD1	TRBV6-5	TRBJ2-5	TGTGCCAGCAGACGCGGGACAGGGGGAGAGACCCAGTACTTC	CASRRGTGGETQYF
once	TRBD2	TRBV10-3	TRBJ2-3	TGTGCCATCAGCCGACTAGCGGGAGTGGGCACAGATACGCAGTATTTT	CAISRLAGVGTDTQYF
-	TRBD2	TRBV5-1	TRBJ2-3	TGCGCCAGCAGCTTGGAGCCGGGACTAGCGGCTAGCACAGATACGCAGTATTTT	CASSLEPGLAASTDTQYF
-	-	TRBV6-5	TRBJ1-2	TGTGCCAGCAGTAAGAACCTCCTCGGCTACACCTTC	CASSKNLLGYTF
few	-	TRBV28	TRBJ2-2	TGTGCCAGCAGTACGGACACCGGGGAGCTGTTTTTT	CASSTDTGELFF
few	TRBD2	TRBV14	TRBJ2-5	TGTGCCAGCAGAGCTAATAGCGGGAGCTGGGAGACCCAGTACTTC	CASRANSGSWETQYF
few	-	TRBV6-5	TRBJ2-1	TGTGCCAGCAGGGCGGATATCCACAATGAGCAGTTCTTC	CASRADIHNEQFF
-	-	TRBV5-1	TRBJ2-5	TGCGCCAGCAGCTGGGGGTACCAAGAGACCCAGTACTTC	CASSWGYQETQYF
few	-	TRBV2	TRBJ1-1	TGTGCCAGTGAGGTCTACACTGAAGCTTTCTTT	CASEVYTEAFF
once	TRBD2	TRBV19	TRBJ2-3	TGTGCCAGTAGTATAGATCCTAGCGGGAGCACAGATACGCAGTATTTT	CASSIDPSGSTDTQYF
-	-	TRBV6-4	TRBJ1-6	TGTGCCAGCAGGCCTGGGGGACGGAAAGGGGCCTATAATTCACCCCTCCACTTT	CASRPGGRKGAYNSPLHF
-	-	TRBV7-6	TRBJ1-1	TGTGCCAGCAGCTTAGAGTTTGGGCTCACTGAAGCTTTCTTT	CASSLEFGLTEAFF
many	-	TRBV7-3	TRBJ2-7	TGTGCCAGCAGCTTTCAGGGTGGTTCCGAGCAGTACTTC	CASSFQGGSEQYF
-	-	TRBV7-2	TRBJ1-2	TGTGCCAGCAGCTTAGCGTGGCGGGGGCGCCCCTATGGCTACACCTTC	CASSLAWRGRPYGYTF
-	TRBD2	TRBV4-1	TRBJ2-7	TGCGCCAGCAGCCGACTAACCGGGAGGGACAACGAGCAGTACTTC	CASSRLTGRDNEQYF
once	-	TRBV5-5	TRBJ2-1	TGTGCCAGCAGGGATGGGCCGGCGCCCTACAATGAGCAGTTCTTC	CASRDGPAPYNEQFF
-	-	TRBV5-4	TRBJ2-3	TGTGCCAGCAGCGCAGGGAGCACAGATACGCAGTATTTT	CASSAGSTDTQYF
-	TRBD1	TRBV29-1	TRBJ2-7	TGCAGCGTCAGGGACAGGGAAGCCTACGAGCAGTACTTC	CSVRDREAYEQYF
-	TRBD1	TRBV7-9	TRBJ2-3	TGTGCCAGCAGCTTAGATCAGGGGGACACAGATACGCAGTATTTT	CASSLDQGDTDTQYF
few	TRBD1	TRBV6-5	TRBJ1-2	TGTGCCAGCAGGTCTAGACAGGGACGGGGTGGCTACACCTTC	CASRSRQGRGGYTF
-	TRBD1	TRBV2	TRBJ1-2	TGTGCCAGCAGCTGGGATCAGGGGGCTGGTGGCTACACCTTC	CASSWDQGAGGYTF
-	TRBD1	TRBV4-2	TRBJ2-7	TGTGCCAGCAGCCAGGGCCCGGGACAGGGTACCTACGAGCAGTACTTC	CASSQGPGQGTYEQYF
few	-	TRBV6-6	TRBJ2-7	TGTGCCAGCAGTTCCGCCTACGAGCAGTACTTC	CASSSAYEQYF
few	TRBD1	TRBV14	TRBJ2-7	TGTGCCAGCAGCCAGCAGCCACCGGGACAGGGGGCGGTCCACTTC	CASSQQPPGQGAVHF